One sample yielded the 27 T cell receptor beta chains listed below, sequenced in a study of T cell repertoires in aging, cancer and after chemotherapy. Peripheral blood genomic DNA, not sorted cells or RNA, was the template. A mixed TRB-A/B primer pool amplified rearranged TRB by multiplex touch-down PCR. Each CDR3 protein gets one entry after TCRdb re-called the multiplex PCR reads with MiXCR. The sample lists 1,200 or so distinct CDR3 sequences, about 65% occurring once. Sequenced material: blood. Receptors originate from a human donor with a blood cancer.

This clonotype was detected only a few times. The chain recombines TRBV18 with TRBJ2-7; D not resolved. Germline V CDR1 and CDR2: KGHSH, LQKENI. Trimming took off 2 bases at V and 5 bases at J, with 10 bases between the two ends. This CDR3 region has 13 residues. CDR3: CASSPAGRHEQYF. The CDR3 DNA follows: TGTGCCAGCTCACCAGCAGGTCGTCACGAGCAGTACTTC.

The chain recombines TRBV10-3 with TRBJ2-3; TRBD1 is a possible D gene (7 bases). There are 14 residues in the CDR3. Trimming took off 7 bases at V and 2 bases at J, with 13 bases between the two ends. Germline V gene data show CDR1 as ENHRY and CDR2 as SYGVKD. The CDR3 reads CAITRGQTTDTQYF. In nucleotides, the CDR3 is TGTGCCATCACGCGGGGACAGACCACAGATACGCAGTATTTT.

The chain uses TRBV29-1 and TRBJ2-7; D unclear. The CDR3 length is 11 residues. Trimming took off 4 bases at V and 3 bases at J, with 7 bases between the two ends. Germline V gene lookup returns CDR1 SQVTM and CDR2 ANQGSEA. The CDR3 bases are TGCAGCGTTGGGTCCGACTACGAGCAGTACTTC. It translates to CSVGSDYEQYF.

This chain links TRBV6-5 with TRBJ2-5; 9 bases are shared with TRBD2. CDR3 size: 16 residues. Trimming took 6 bases from V and 1 from J; bases not matched to a gene: 9. Germline V CDR1 and CDR2: MNHEY, SVGAGI. This CDR3 reads CASRRRLAVIQETQYF. The DNA of the CDR3 is TGTGCCAGCAGACGTAGACTAGCGGTCATCCAAGAGACCCAGTACTTC.

The rearrangement joins TRBV6-5 to TRBJ1-1; D uncertain. The CDR3 loop spans 12 amino acids. V was trimmed by 6 bases and J by 0 bases, leaving 5 bases between them. Germline CDR1 and CDR2: MNHEY and SVGAGI. The DNA for the CDR3 is TGTGCCAGCAGACGGATGAACACTGAAGCTTTCTTT. Translation gives CASRRMNTEAFF.

This clonotype was counted a few times. The chain links TRBV19 to TRBJ2-3; TRBD2 matches at 9 bases. Germline V gene lookup returns CDR1 LNHDA and CDR2 SQIVND (reference sequence). This CDR3 has 16 residues. The junction had 10 bases not matched to a gene; V was cut back by 8 bases and J by 1 base. The CDR3 region is CASRPLAGGGTDTQYF. CDR3 nucleotides: TGTGCCAGTCGACCCCTGGCGGGGGGGGGCACAGATACGCAGTATTTT. The whole variable domain, filled in from reference TRBV19 and TRBJ2-3, reads DGGITQSPKYLFRKEGQNVTLSCEQNLNHDAMYWYRQDPGQGLRLIYYSQIVNDFQKGDIAEGYSVSREKKESFPLTVTSAQKNPTAFYLCASRPLAGGGTDTQYFGPGTRLTVL.

CDR3 residues: CASSASMGEGNIQYF. As DNA, the CDR3 is TGTGCCAGTAGTGCCTCGATGGGTGAGGGGAACATTCAGTACTTC. The chain carries TRBV19 and TRBJ2-4, with D perhaps being TRBD1 or TRBD2 (5 bases each). Germline V gene data show CDR1 as LNHDA and CDR2 as SQIVND (reference sequence). CDR3 length: 15 amino acids. Trimming left V 5 bases short and J 7 bases short, with 18 bases between.

This chain uses TRBV18 with TRBJ2-5; TRBD2 matches 12 bases. The CDR3 runs 16 residues. Trimming at V came to 3 bases and at J to 3 bases, leaving 5 bases not matched to a gene. Germline lookup yields CDR1 KGHSH and CDR2 LQKENI. In DNA form, the CDR3 reads TGTGCCAGCTCACCGCCGCTAGCGGGGGGGAAAGAGACCCAGTACTTC. This encodes CASSPPLAGGKETQYF. Full variable domain (remainder filled in from reference TRBV18 and TRBJ2-5): NAGVMQNPRHLVRRRGQEARLRCSPMKGHSHVYWYRQLPEEGLKFMVYLQKENIIDESGMPKERFSAEFPKEGPSILRIQQVVRGDSAAYFCASSPPLAGGKETQYFGPGTRLLVL.

This clonotype has only one observation. Sequence at one end of the junction differs from germline and may be a read error. The gene calls are TRBV6-5 and TRBJ2-5; TRBD1 matches at 9 bases. This CDR3 contains 16 residues. Germline assignment: CDR1 MNHEY and CDR2 SVGAGI. CDR3 coding DNA: TGTGCCAGCAGTGCTAACCGGGACAGGGACCAGGAGACCCAGTACTTC. This sequence encodes CASSANRDRDQETQYF.

This chain links TRBV19 with TRBJ2-3, with 10 bases identical to TRBD2. This CDR3 contains 15 residues. In germline, CDR1 is LNHDA, CDR2 SQIVND (reference sequence). With V trimmed by 2 bases and J by 5 bases, 4 bases remained unmatched. The CDR3 DNA follows: TGTGCCAGTAGTATAAGCGGGGGGGCCGTAGATACGCAGTATTTT. Protein sequence: CASSISGGAVDTQYF.

The rearrangement uses TRBV7-9 and TRBJ2-5; maybe TRBD1 (5 bases). This CDR3 has 15 amino acids. V dropped 1 base and J dropped 1 base, with 10 bases sitting between them. CDR1 and CDR2 (germline): SEHNR, FQNEAQ (reference sequence). The CDR3 region has the DNA TGTGCCAGCAGCTTAGTTCGACAGATCCAAGAGACCCAGTACTTC. It encodes CASSLVRQIQETQYF.

The V gene is TRBV19, the J gene TRBJ1-2; D call uncertain. This CDR3 has 17 residues. Germline V gives CDR1 LNHDA, CDR2 SQIVND (reference sequence). V was clipped by 5 bases and J by 4 bases, with 23 bases between them. The CDR3: CASSPNPTMGYRYGYTF. CDR3 coding DNA: TGTGCCAGTAGTCCGAACCCAACGATGGGTTACCGCTATGGCTACACCTTC.

The genes are TRBV6-5 and TRBJ1-4; D is unclear. V lost 5 bases and J 5 bases, leaving 12 bases between the germline ends. The length of the CDR3 is 14 residues. Germline values: CDR1 MNHEY, CDR2 SVGAGI. CDR3 sequence reads: CASSETQWNEKLFF. Written as DNA, the CDR3 is TGTGCCAGCAGTGAAACGCAGTGGAATGAAAAACTGTTTTTT.

CDR3 bases: TGTGCCAGCAGTGCCGGGACAGGCTATGAGCAGTTCTTC. Its protein product is CASSAGTGYEQFF. The chain couples TRBV6-2 or TRBV6-3 to TRBJ2-1, with TRBD1 matching over 8 bases. Germline trimming cut 5 bases from V and 8 bases from J; bases unmatched to any gene: 5. The germline CDR1 and CDR2 sequences are MNHEY and SVGEGT. The CDR3 contains 13 residues.

This clonotype was picked up a small number of times. The genes are TRBV19 and TRBJ2-3, with a possible D match to TRBD2 (6 bases). V was clipped by 9 bases and J by 5 bases, with 12 bases between them. The CDR3 has 12 residues. The germline V gene has CDR1 LNHDA and CDR2 SQIVND (reference sequence). This CDR3 is CASRQAGDTQYF. The CDR3 DNA is TGTGCCAGCCGACAAGCGGGAGATACGCAGTATTTT.

This clonotype was found a few times. The gene calls are TRBV6-2 or TRBV6-3 and TRBJ2-1; D is unresolved. The V end was cut by 9 bases, the J end by 0 bases, with 15 bases between. The CDR3 has 15 residues. The V gene's germline CDR1 is MNHEY and CDR2 SVGEGT. The CDR3 coding sequence is TGTGCCAGTAATGGGGTCAGCCTCTCCTACAATGAGCAGTTCTTC. Amino acid sequence: CASNGVSLSYNEQFF.

In this sample, this clonotype turned up once. Written as DNA, the CDR3 is TGTGCCAGCAGAGACCAGGAGTACCGTGGGACTGAAGCTTTCTTT. Translation: CASRDQEYRGTEAFF. The chain joins TRBV27 to TRBJ1-1; D unclear. The CDR3 is made up of 15 amino acids. With 6 bases removed from V and 5 bases from J, the gap between germline ends came to 19 bases. Germline V gene lookup returns CDR1 MNHEY and CDR2 SMNVEV (reference sequence).

This chain links TRBV6-2 or TRBV6-3 with TRBJ2-7; TRBD1 matches at 9 bases. Looked up from germline, CDR1 is MNHEY and CDR2 is SVGEGT. This CDR3 is 15 amino acids long. J gave up 5 bases and V 5 bases, and 10 bases lay outside the gene matches. The CDR3 spells CASSPLWTGAHEQYF. The CDR3 bases are TGTGCCAGCAGTCCCCTATGGACAGGGGCACACGAGCAGTACTTC.

The V and J genes are TRBV30 and TRBJ1-5, with TRBD1 matching over 9 bases. Per the germline V gene, CDR1 is GTSNPN and CDR2 is SVGIG (reference sequence). The CDR3 has 17 amino acids. V shed 2 bases, J shed 3 bases, and the junction held 11 bases outside the gene matches. In DNA, the CDR3 is TGTGCCTGGAGTCTCGGAACCGGGACAGGGAACAATCAGCCCCAGCATTTT. Protein: CAWSLGTGTGNNQPQHF.

The rearrangement links TRBV6-1 to TRBJ2-7; TRBD1 agrees at 8 bases. V was clipped by 5 bases and J by 2 bases; unmatched bases: 2. This CDR3 is 13 amino acids long. Germline V gene lookup returns CDR1 MNHNS and CDR2 SASEGT. CDR3 nucleotide sequence: TGTGCCAGCAGTAGACAGGGGACCTACGAGCAGTACTTC. Translation: CASSRQGTYEQYF.

This clonotype was recorded only once. The chain combines TRBV19 with TRBJ1-1; perhaps TRBD1 as D (6 bases). Germline CDR1 is LNHDA and CDR2 is SQIVND (reference sequence). The CDR3 consists of 15 residues. Trimming shortened V by 5 bases and J by 4 bases, and 17 bases separated the two germline ends. This chain's CDR3 is CASSPEGVMATEAFF. Here the CDR3 DNA reads TGTGCCAGTAGTCCGGAGGGGGTGATGGCCACTGAAGCTTTCTTT. The full variable domain, completed using reference TRBV19 and TRBJ1-1, is DGGITQSPKYLFRKEGQNVTLSCEQNLNHDAMYWYRQDPGQGLRLIYYSQIVNDFQKGDIAEGYSVSREKKESFPLTVTSAQKNPTAFYLCASSPEGVMATEAFFGQGTRLTVV.

The chain links TRBV6-5 to TRBJ2-1; D remains unclear. V dropped 4 bases and J dropped 9 bases, with 7 bases sitting between them. The CDR3 is 11 residues long. From germline, CDR1 is MNHEY and CDR2 SVGAGI. CDR3 nucleotides: TGTGCCAGCAGTTCAGGAATTGAGCAGTTCTTC. It yields the protein CASSSGIEQFF.

This clonotype was counted a few times. The rearrangement joins TRBV29-1 to TRBJ2-2; D is unresolved. Germline lookup yields CDR1 SQVTM and CDR2 ANQGSEA. The V end lost 1 base, the J end lost 7 bases, and 7 bases lay between the germline ends. This CDR3 has 12 residues. The CDR3 sequence is CSVEAGGGELFF. DNA of the CDR3: TGCAGCGTTGAAGCGGGTGGCGGGGAGCTGTTTTTT.

This clonotype was picked up a small number of times. One junction end disagrees with the germline gene, perhaps due to a read error. In nucleotides, the CDR3 is TGTGCCAGTAGTTCAGGGTCGGTCTTCAATGGCTACACCTTC. It codes for CASSSGSVFNGYTF. The genes are TRBV6-2 or TRBV6-3 and TRBJ1-2; maybe TRBD1 (5 bases). Germline V gene lookup returns CDR1 MNHEY and CDR2 SVGEGT. CDR3 size: 14 residues.

This clonotype has a single count. The V call is TRBV11-1, the J call TRBJ2-1, with D possibly TRBD1 on 7 matching bases. With 2 bases removed from V and 7 bases from J, the gap between germline ends came to 21 bases. Germline CDR1 reads SGHAT; CDR2 reads FQDESV (reference sequence). The CDR3 runs 17 residues. The CDR3 reads CASSLSIRGSGGNEQFF. The CDR3 nucleotides are TGTGCCAGCAGCTTAAGTATTCGGGGGTCAGGGGGGAATGAGCAGTTCTTC. The whole variable domain, remainder taken from reference TRBV11-1 and TRBJ2-1, is EAEVAQSPRYKITEKSQAVAFWCDPISGHATLYWYRQILGQGPELLVQFQDESVVDDSQLPKDRFSAERLKGVDSTLKIQPAELGDSAMYLCASSLSIRGSGGNEQFFGPGTRLTVL.

The V call is TRBV6-5, the J call TRBJ1-3; no firm D call. The CDR3 sequence is 15 residues long. The germline gives CDR1 MNHEY, CDR2 SVGAGI. V lost 0 bases and J 2 bases, leaving 8 bases between the germline ends. The DNA of the CDR3 is TGTGCCAGCAGTTACTCGATTAGGGCTGGAAACACCATATATTTT. It specifies CASSYSIRAGNTIYF.

The V call is TRBV29-1, the J call TRBJ1-1; D unclear. The CDR3 is 10 residues long. V lost 6 bases and J lost 2, with 4 bases in between. Germline V lookup: CDR1 SQVTM, CDR2 ANQGSEA. CDR3 DNA sequence: TGCAGCGTCAGTAACACTGAAGCTTTCTTT. Amino acid sequence: CSVSNTEAFF.